A single sample gave rise to the 13 T cell receptor beta chains below, sequenced in a study of Ad26.COV2.S vaccination and SARS-CoV-2 variants (TCRdb year 2021). The treatment or condition label corresponds to: 15 to 20 received Ad26.COV2.S at low or high dose, single or two shots; 5 received placebo; per-sample allocation not given. Repertoires of vaccine and placebo recipients were sequenced from samples taken on day 63 after the first injection. Libraries were constructed by the immunoSEQ multiplex PCR assay. Imported from immuneACCESS, the table was reduced by TCRdb to in-frame sequences with V and J called. These copies leave out some clones; in studies compared against another copy, an unresolved V gene accounts for under half, and the cause of the remainder is not known. The sample table contains 450,000 to 550,000 clones; only one count was recorded for about nine tenths of them. The ten largest clonotypes hold around 1.8% of the sample.

The input for sequencing was peripheral blood, taken in a trial of Ad26.COV2.S vaccine versus placebo. These receptors were collected from a person between 18 and 65 years old who received the Ad26.COV2.S COVID-19 vaccine or a placebo.

This sequence joins TRBV29-1 and TRBJ1-2; 7 bases line up with TRBD1. V was clipped by 7 bases and J by 5 bases; unmatched bases: 4. The CDR3 is 11 residues long. The germline V gene has CDR1 SQVTM and CDR2 ANQGSEA. Here the CDR3 DNA reads TGCAGCGCCGGGACAGCGTATGGCTACACCTTC. It yields the protein CSAGTAYGYTF.

The rearrangement uses TRBV7-2 and TRBJ1-5; D is undetermined. The CDR3 is 15 residues long. The V gene's germline CDR1 is SGHTA and CDR2 FQGNSA. The V end was cut by 1 base, the J end by 7 bases, with 14 bases between. CDR3 coding DNA: TGTGCCAGCAGCTTAGAGTTAGCAGCGGGGCAGCCCCAGCATTTT. This encodes CASSLELAAGQPQHF.

Only one count was recorded for this clone. This chain links TRBV30 with TRBJ2-4; 10 bases are shared with TRBD1. This CDR3 region has 17 residues. The V segment lost 0 bases and the J segment 1 base; nucleotides outside the gene matches: 6. In germline, CDR1 is GTSNPN, CDR2 SVGIG (reference sequence). This CDR3 reads CAWSVRGQGSAKNIQYF. The DNA for the CDR3 is TGTGCCTGGAGTGTACGGGGACAGGGGTCCGCCAAAAACATTCAGTACTTC.

V gene TRBV7-2 combines with J gene TRBJ1-1; the D gene is possibly TRBD1 (5 bases). The CDR3 loop spans 14 amino acids. Germline V gene sequence: CDR1 SGHTA, CDR2 FQGNSA. V lost 2 bases, J lost 4 bases, and 11 bases lay in between. In DNA, the CDR3 is TGTGCCAGCAGCTTATTCGGGGGAAGCACTGAAGCTTTCTTT. This encodes CASSLFGGSTEAFF.

The V call is TRBV4-1, the J call TRBJ1-5; D is unclear. Trimming took 4 bases from V and 3 from J, leaving 10 bases between them. The CDR3 extends over 14 amino acids. Per the germline V gene, CDR1 is MGHRA and CDR2 is YSYEKL. The CDR3 nucleotides are TGCGCCAGCAGCCGTGGGGTCCACAATCAGCCCCAGCATTTT. Amino acid sequence: CASSRGVHNQPQHF.

This chain joins TRBV30 and TRBJ1-2; D remains ambiguous. Germline loops: CDR1 GTSNPN, CDR2 SVGIG (reference sequence). The CDR3 sequence is 13 residues long. Trimming removed 0 bases from V and 5 bases from J, with 10 bases in between. CDR3 loop: CAWSVVTTYGYTF. The CDR3 coding sequence is TGTGCCTGGAGTGTAGTAACAACGTATGGCTACACCTTC.

This clone occurred once. The rearrangement links TRBV24-1 to TRBJ2-1, with a possible D match to TRBD2 (6 bases). The CDR3 consists of 12 residues. Trimming removed 10 bases at V and 7 bases at J, with 13 bases between. The germline V gene encodes CDR1 KGHDR and CDR2 SFDVKD. CDR3 protein: CATWDSFNEQFF. Here the CDR3 DNA reads TGTGCCACTTGGGACTCTTTTAATGAGCAGTTCTTC.

This clone was found a few times. This chain links TRBV24-1 with TRBJ2-2; D might be TRBD1 or TRBD2, each matching 5 bases. The CDR3 covers 12 residues. Germline V gene data show CDR1 as KGHDR and CDR2 as SFDVKD. Trimming took off 9 bases at V and 2 bases at J, with 6 bases between the two ends. The CDR3 reads CATGGNTGELFF. In nucleotides, the CDR3 is TGTGCCACCGGGGGAAACACCGGGGAGCTGTTTTTT.

This sequence joins TRBV11-2 and TRBJ2-5; 8 nucleotides match TRBD2. The trim removed 1 base at V and 4 bases at J, leaving 2 bases unmatched. Germline CDR1 reads SGHAT; CDR2 reads FQNNGV. The CDR3 length is 14 residues. The CDR3 DNA follows: TGTGCCAGCAGCTTAGGGACTAGCCGAGAGACCCAGTACTTC. Residues: CASSLGTSRETQYF.

The chain combines TRBV10-1 with TRBJ2-7; 8 bases are shared with TRBD1. V shed 0 bases, J shed 10 bases, and the junction held 5 bases outside the gene matches. Per germline, CDR1 WNHNN and CDR2 SYGVQD (reference sequence). The CDR3 length is 13 residues. The CDR3 is CASSESIGTGQYF. The CDR3 bases are TGCGCCAGCAGTGAGTCGATTGGGACAGGTCAGTACTTC.

DNA for the CDR3: TGTGCCAGCAGTGGGGGCGCAGGAGGCACTGAAGCTTTCTTT. Protein: CASSGGAGGTEAFF. V gene TRBV6-2 or TRBV6-3 combines with J gene TRBJ1-1; D possibly corresponds to TRBD1 (6 bases). With 5 bases removed from V and 4 bases from J, the gap between germline ends came to 14 bases. Germline CDR1 is MNHEY and CDR2 is SVGEGT. There are 14 residues in the CDR3.

This chain joins TRBV11-2 and TRBJ2-7, with D hard to call. V dropped 2 bases and J dropped 1 base, with 6 bases sitting between them. From germline, CDR1 is SGHAT and CDR2 FQNNGV. CDR3 length equals 13 residues. Here the CDR3 reads CASSLQLSYEQYF. In DNA, the CDR3 is TGTGCCAGCAGCTTACAATTATCCTACGAGCAGTACTTC.

The chain has TRBV5-1 and TRBJ1-3, with unresolved D. CDR1 and CDR2 (germline): SGHRS, YFSETQ. Trimming stripped 5 bases from V and 4 bases from J, with 13 bases between. The CDR3 runs 14 residues. DNA for the CDR3: TGCGCCAGCAGGTTCAATGCCGCGGGAAACACCATATATTTT. It codes for CASRFNAAGNTIYF.